The clone carrying this T cell receptor (beta chain) showed up just a few times. This entry comes from a study of blood T cell repertoires in COVID-19. Study context: Collection of acute and convalescent COVID-19 samples took place in the United States, Italy and Spain. Sample material is recorded as cDNA or gDNA derived from T cells, B-cell-depleted T cells, or PBMCs.

TCRdb keeps only in-frame clones here, not all; method: immunoSEQ multiplex PCR. The data show tens of thousands of clones, 80% to 90% seen once. CDR3 length: 12 residues. Trimming cost V 4 bases and J 10 bases, with 16 bases left between them. Germline V gene data show CDR1 as GTSNPN and CDR2 as SVGIG (reference sequence). The material sequenced was peripheral blood. The chain uses TRBV30 and TRBJ1-1; D uncertain. The receptor comes from a man over 45 with active COVID-19. CDR3 amino acids: CAWTQRSPRAFF. CDR3 coding DNA: TGTGCCTGGACCCAAAGGAGCCCAAGAGCTTTCTTT.